This record covers a single TCR beta chain. The data stem from a study of CD8 T cells in ankylosing spondylitis. MiXCR was run by TCRdb on the 5' RACE reads, yielding one entry per CDR3 protein. The top ten clones hold roughly 0.67% of a sample with about 250,000 distinct CDR3 sequences, 20% to 30% of them seen once. The CDR3 extends over 11 amino acids. Germline lookup yields CDR1 DFQATT and CDR2 SNEGSKA (reference sequence). This clonotype was sampled from a male donor with ankylosing spondylitis or in good health (not recorded which). This chain links TRBV20-1 with TRBJ2-3; a possible D gene is TRBD2 (5 bases). Material: blood, either unsorted or a sorted T cell fraction (not recorded which). CDR3 sequence (DNA): TGCAGGGGAGCTAGCACAGATACGCAGTATTTT. The encoded protein is CRGASTDTQYF.